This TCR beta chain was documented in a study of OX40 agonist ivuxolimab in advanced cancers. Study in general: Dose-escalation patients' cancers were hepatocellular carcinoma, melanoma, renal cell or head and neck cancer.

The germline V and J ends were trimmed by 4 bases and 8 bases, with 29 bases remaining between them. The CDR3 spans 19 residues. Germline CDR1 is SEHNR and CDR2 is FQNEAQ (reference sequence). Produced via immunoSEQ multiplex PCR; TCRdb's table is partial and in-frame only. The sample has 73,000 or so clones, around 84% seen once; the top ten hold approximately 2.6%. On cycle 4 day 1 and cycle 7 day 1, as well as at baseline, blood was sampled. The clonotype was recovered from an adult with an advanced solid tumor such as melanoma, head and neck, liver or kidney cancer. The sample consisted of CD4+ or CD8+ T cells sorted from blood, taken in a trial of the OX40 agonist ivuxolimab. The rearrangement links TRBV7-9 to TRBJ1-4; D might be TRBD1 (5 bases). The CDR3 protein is CASSSIIQPGHKVEEKLFF. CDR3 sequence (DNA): TGTGCCAGCAGCTCGATAATCCAGCCCGGACATAAAGTAGAGGAAAAACTGTTTTTT.